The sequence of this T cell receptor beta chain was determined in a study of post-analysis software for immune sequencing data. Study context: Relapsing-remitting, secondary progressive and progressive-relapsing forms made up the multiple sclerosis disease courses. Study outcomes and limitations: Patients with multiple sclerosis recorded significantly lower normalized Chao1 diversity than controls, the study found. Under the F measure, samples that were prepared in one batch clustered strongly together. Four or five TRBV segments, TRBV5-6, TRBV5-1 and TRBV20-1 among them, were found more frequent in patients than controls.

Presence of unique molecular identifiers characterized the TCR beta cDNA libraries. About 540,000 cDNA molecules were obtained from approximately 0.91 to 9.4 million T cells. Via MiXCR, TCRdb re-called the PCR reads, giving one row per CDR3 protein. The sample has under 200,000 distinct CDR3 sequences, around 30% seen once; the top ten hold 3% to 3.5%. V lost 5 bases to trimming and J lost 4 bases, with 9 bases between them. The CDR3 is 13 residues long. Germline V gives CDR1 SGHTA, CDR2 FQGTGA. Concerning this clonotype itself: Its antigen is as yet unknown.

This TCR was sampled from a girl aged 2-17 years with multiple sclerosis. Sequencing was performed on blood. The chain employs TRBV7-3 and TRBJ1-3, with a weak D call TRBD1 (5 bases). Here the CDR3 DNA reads TGTGCCAGCAGCCGGGGGAACGGAAACACCATATATTTT. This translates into CASSRGNGNTIYF.